This T cell receptor (beta chain) was identified during a study of blood T cell repertoires in COVID-19. Study at large: Both acute and convalescent COVID-19 samples were obtained from the United States, Italy and Spain. PBMCs, B-cell-depleted T cells, or T cells were the source of the cDNA or gDNA that made up the material.

V gave up 7 bases and J gave up 3 bases; unmatched junction bases: 5. The CDR3 contains 14 residues. Per the germline V gene, CDR1 is KGHDR and CDR2 is SFDVKD. In the source study's methods: Estimated nucleated cell counts came from reference gene primer amplification. The data were produced by immunoSEQ multiplex PCR, yet TCRdb's version contains in-frame clones alone and is incomplete. V, J and clone size derive from that table, while D and trimming were established from the DNA sequence. Of fewer than 85,000 clones in the sample, 80% to 90% were seen once. This TCR was sampled from a man aged 50 to 60 with active COVID-19. The sample taken for sequencing was peripheral blood. J is TRBJ2-1 and V is TRBV24-1; 7 nucleotides agree with TRBD2. CDR3 coding DNA: TGTGCCACCAGGCCCACTAGCGACTACAATGAGCAGTTCTTC. Protein product: CATRPTSDYNEQFF.